Listed here are 27 T cell receptor beta chains from one sample, sequenced in a study of blood T cell repertoires in COVID-19. The repertoire was sequenced with immunoSEQ multiplex PCR; TCRdb's copy has only in-frame clones and lacks some. The sample carries around 300,000 clones, roughly 86% recorded once. Sequencing input: PBMCs or T cells enriched from blood (not recorded which). These receptors came from a woman aged 30 to 39 who had recovered from COVID-19.

This rearrangement joins TRBV4-1 to TRBJ2-3; TRBD2 is a possible D gene (5 bases). This CDR3 spans 16 amino acids. CDR1 is MGHRA, CDR2 YSYEKL, per germline. Deletions cut 1 base from V and 10 bases from J, with 21 bases between. The CDR3 bases are TGCGCCAGCAGCCAAGCCCGAGACTCGGGAAGAATGGCGCAGTATTTT. This codes for CASSQARDSGRMAQYF.

This clone was observed a single time. This sequence joins TRBV28 and TRBJ1-4; D may be TRBD1 (6 bases). The CDR3 extends over 12 amino acids. The V end lost 3 bases, the J end lost 8 bases, and 7 bases lay between the germline ends. Germline CDR1 and CDR2: MDHEN and SYDVKM. In DNA, the CDR3 is TGTGCCAGCAGTTTCAGGGGAGAAAAACTGTTTTTT. Its translation: CASSFRGEKLFF. Full variable domain (missing parts from reference TRBV28 and TRBJ1-4): DVKVTQSSRYLVKRTGEKVFLECVQDMDHENMFWYRQDPGLGLRLIYFSYDVKMKEKGDIPEGYSVSREKKERFSLILESASTNQTSMYLCASSFRGEKLFFGSGTQLSVL.

The chain links TRBV28 to TRBJ2-7; D possibly corresponds to TRBD1 (6 bases). The CDR3 consists of 14 residues. Germline V gives CDR1 MDHEN, CDR2 SYDVKM. The V end was cut by 6 bases, the J end by 2 bases, with 14 bases between. The CDR3 DNA sequence: TGTGCCAGCAGAATCGGACAGTCAGCCTACGAGCAGTACTTC. Protein: CASRIGQSAYEQYF.

This chain connects TRBV19 to TRBJ1-2; D may be TRBD1 (6 bases). Germline CDR1 is LNHDA and CDR2 is SQIVND (reference sequence). The ends were cut back, 9 bases at V and 4 bases at J, with 12 bases in the middle. The CDR3 is 12 residues long. The CDR3 bases are TGTGCCAGGGCGGGGGCTGGCTATGGCTACACCTTC. Translating gives CARAGAGYGYTF.

The V and J genes are TRBV7-9 and TRBJ2-3, with a weak D call TRBD1 (5 bases). This CDR3 comprises 12 residues. Germline values: CDR1 SEHNR, CDR2 FQNEAQ (reference sequence). The V end was cut by 3 bases, the J end by 6 bases, with 7 bases between. The CDR3, as DNA: TGTGCCAGCAGCTTCTCAGGGGATACGCAGTATTTT. Amino acids: CASSFSGDTQYF.

This chain links TRBV6-2 or TRBV6-3 with TRBJ1-2; possibly TRBD1 for D (5 bases). Germline assignment: CDR1 MNHEY and CDR2 SVGEGT. The CDR3 runs to 16 residues. Trimming took 4 bases from V and 3 from J, leaving 18 bases between them. CDR3 sequence reads: CASSWNPVGLDYGYTF. Here the CDR3 DNA reads TGTGCCAGCAGTTGGAACCCAGTGGGGCTGGACTATGGCTACACCTTC.

The genes are TRBV5-5 and TRBJ1-1; D remains ambiguous. CDR3 size: 11 residues. The germline CDR1 and CDR2 sequences are SGHKS and YYEKEE (reference sequence). Trimming removed 1 base at V and 8 bases at J, with 6 bases between. CDR3 in DNA: TGTGCCAGCAGCTTGCGGGGAGAAGCTTTCTTT. Translated: CASSLRGEAFF.

This chain connects TRBV6-2 or TRBV6-3 to TRBJ1-6, with D uncertain. CDR1 is MNHEY and CDR2 is SVGEGT in the germline V gene. V lost 5 bases and J 6 bases, leaving 17 bases between the germline ends. The length of the CDR3 is 16 residues. In nucleotides, the CDR3 is TGTGCCAGCAGTACCCTCTGGGCCCTCGGTAATTCACCCCTCCACTTT. Its translation is CASSTLWALGNSPLHF.

The chain is built from TRBV14 and TRBJ1-2, with no clear D. The CDR3 length is 15 residues. The V and J ends lost 0 bases and 2 bases respectively, with 10 bases between them. CDR1 and CDR2 (germline): SGHDN, FVKESK. In DNA, the CDR3 is TGTGCCAGCAGCCAAGATCTACAGCCCAACTATGGCTACACCTTC. This translates into CASSQDLQPNYGYTF.

This chain uses TRBV5-6 with TRBJ2-3, with a tentative D call TRBD1 (6 bases). Deletions cut 2 bases from V and 1 base from J, with 14 bases between. CDR1 SGHDT and CDR2 YYEEEE come from the germline V gene. The CDR3 loop spans 16 amino acids. This chain's CDR3 is CASSFVQGLRTDTQYF. Here the CDR3 DNA reads TGTGCCAGCAGCTTCGTACAGGGATTACGCACAGATACGCAGTATTTT.

In this sample, this clone turned up a few times. The chain has TRBV5-8 and TRBJ2-7, with 7 bases lining up with TRBD1. The CDR3 sequence is 14 residues long. The ends lost 2 bases at V and 6 bases at J; junction bases unmatched: 8. Germline V gives CDR1 SGHTS, CDR2 YDEGEE. CDR3 coding DNA: TGTGCCAGCAGCTTAGGACAGGCTGGAGGCGAGCAGTACTTC. Protein: CASSLGQAGGEQYF.

The J gene is TRBJ1-3, the V gene TRBV19; 8 bases align to TRBD1. The J segment lost 0 bases and the V segment lost 6 bases, leaving 10 bases of the junction unmatched. CDR1 is LNHDA, CDR2 SQIVND, per germline (reference sequence). CDR3 length: 17 residues. CDR3 sequence: CASRRRGQADSGNTIYF. The CDR3 DNA reads as TGTGCCAGTAGACGGCGGGGACAGGCGGACTCTGGAAACACCATATATTTT.

The V and J genes are TRBV11-2 and TRBJ2-1, with TRBD2 as a possible D gene (5 bases). The CDR3 has 15 amino acids. Trimming removed 0 bases at V and 6 bases at J, with 12 bases between. CDR1 and CDR2 (germline): SGHAT, FQNNGV. CDR3 sequence: CASSLDPGSSNEQFF. DNA for the CDR3: TGTGCCAGCAGCTTAGACCCGGGAAGCAGCAATGAGCAGTTCTTC.

This chain uses TRBV5-6 with TRBJ1-4; unclear D gene. V dropped 0 bases and J dropped 4 bases, with 10 bases sitting between them. The CDR3 loop spans 15 amino acids. Per the germline V gene, CDR1 is SGHDT and CDR2 is YYEEEE. The CDR3 sequence: CASSLVGRYNEKLFF. CDR3 sequence (DNA): TGTGCCAGCAGCTTGGTTGGGCGTTATAATGAAAAACTGTTTTTT.

V is TRBV7-9 and J is TRBJ1-2; no clear D gene. The germline V and J ends were trimmed by 3 bases and 4 bases, with 9 bases remaining between them. Germline values: CDR1 SEHNR, CDR2 FQNEAQ (reference sequence). The CDR3 sequence is 13 residues long. Here the CDR3 DNA reads TGTGCCAGCAGCTTCGACACTCCCTATGGCTACACCTTC. This gives the protein CASSFDTPYGYTF.

CDR3 residues: CASSEGWEHGYTF. The CDR3 nucleotides read TGTGCCAGCAGTGAGGGTTGGGAGCATGGCTACACCTTC. The J gene is TRBJ1-2, the V gene TRBV2; D gene uncertain. The CDR3 sequence is 13 residues long. Trimming left V 3 bases short and J 6 bases short, with 11 bases between. Germline V gene data show CDR1 as SNHLY and CDR2 as FYNNEI. Based on the CDR3 plus reference TRBV2 and TRBJ1-2, the full variable domain is EPEVTQTPSHQVTQMGQEVILRCVPISNHLYFYWYRQILGQKVEFLVSFYNNEISEKSEIFDDQFSVERPDGSNFTLKIRSTKLEDSAMYFCASSEGWEHGYTFGSGTRLTVV.

This chain links TRBV12-3 or TRBV12-4 with TRBJ2-7; maybe TRBD2 (5 bases). The CDR3 totals 13 residues. Trimming shortened V by 5 bases and J by 5 bases, and 13 bases separated the two germline ends. The CDR3 sequence is CASSRDLADEQYF. The CDR3 bases are TGTGCCAGCAGTCGGGATTTGGCCGACGAGCAGTACTTC.

J is TRBJ1-2 and V is TRBV19; TRBD1 aligns across 7 bases. The CDR3 is made up of 15 amino acids. Unmatched junction bases numbered 12, after V lost 7 bases and J lost 4 bases. The germline V gene has CDR1 LNHDA and CDR2 SQIVND (reference sequence). The CDR3 loop reads CASTPGGTVGYGYTF. CDR3 DNA: TGTGCCAGTACCCCTGGTGGGACAGTTGGCTATGGCTACACCTTC.

This chain joins TRBV7-9 and TRBJ1-2; 7 bases are a match to TRBD1. Germline trimming cut 5 bases from V and 2 bases from J; bases unmatched to any gene: 5. The CDR3 is made up of 14 amino acids. Germline loops: CDR1 SEHNR, CDR2 FQNEAQ (reference sequence). CDR3 amino acids: CASSADRANYGYTF. The CDR3 DNA follows: TGTGCCAGCAGCGCCGACAGGGCCAACTATGGCTACACCTTC.

V is TRBV9 and J is TRBJ2-3, with D perhaps matching TRBD2 (6 bases). Trimming shortened V by 4 bases and J by 5 bases, and 26 bases separated the two germline ends. This CDR3 spans 18 amino acids. Germline V gene data show CDR1 as SGDLS and CDR2 as YYNGEE. DNA for the CDR3: TGTGCCAGCAGCTTTTTCGGGCGGGGCCAAGGGGTAAAAGATACGCAGTATTTT. Translation: CASSFFGRGQGVKDTQYF.

The chain recombines TRBV14 with TRBJ1-1; 7 bases map to TRBD1. Germline CDR1 SGHDN, CDR2 FVKESK. There are 20 residues in the CDR3. The ends lost 0 bases at V and 0 bases at J; junction bases unmatched: 16. CDR3 sequence (DNA): TGTGCCAGCAGCCAAGAACAGGATTTGAGGGGGCTAAGGGTGAACACTGAAGCTTTCTTT. Its protein is CASSQEQDLRGLRVNTEAFF.

This chain connects TRBV5-4 to TRBJ2-3, with 8 nucleotides matching TRBD1. CDR1 and CDR2 (germline): SGHNT, YYREEE (reference sequence). V trimming: 4 bases; J trimming: 6 bases; junction bases outside the gene matches: 7. The CDR3 has 14 residues. The chain's CDR3 is CASSGGQGSDTQYF. CDR3 nucleotide sequence: TGTGCCAGCAGCGGAGGACAGGGTTCGGATACGCAGTATTTT.

DNA of the CDR3: TGTGCCAGTAGTCCTGGGACAGTCAATGAGCAGTTCTTC. It codes for CASSPGTVNEQFF. The chain recombines TRBV19 with TRBJ2-1; 7 bases align to TRBD1. The CDR3 extends over 13 amino acids. Germline CDR1 and CDR2: LNHDA and SQIVND (reference sequence). V shed 5 bases, J shed 6 bases, and the junction held 4 bases outside the gene matches.

This clone is a singleton in its sample. The rearrangement joins TRBV4-3 to TRBJ1-6; TRBD1 matches 8 bases. Trimming at V came to 0 bases and at J to 8 bases, leaving 6 bases not matched to a gene. CDR1 and CDR2 from the germline V gene are LGHNA and YSLEER. The CDR3 runs 16 residues. The chain's CDR3 is CASSQDSRQGHSPLHF. CDR3 nucleotides: TGCGCCAGCAGCCAAGATTCGAGACAGGGGCATTCACCCCTCCACTTT.

This clone has more than one count but fewer than ten. The chain is built from TRBV5-1 and TRBJ2-1, with 10 bases matching TRBD2. The germline V gene encodes CDR1 SGHRS and CDR2 YFSETQ. The CDR3 has 15 residues. Losses at the gene ends were 0 bases for V and 9 bases for J; bases not matched to a gene: 6. CDR3 sequence reads: CASSLVAGGSGEQFF. CDR3 sequence (DNA): TGCGCCAGCAGCTTGGTAGCGGGGGGCTCCGGTGAGCAGTTCTTC.

The gene calls are TRBV5-1 and TRBJ1-2; 10 nucleotides match TRBD1. The junction had 9 bases not matched to a gene; V was cut back by 4 bases and J by 3 bases. This CDR3 contains 16 residues. CDR1 SGHRS and CDR2 YFSETQ come from the germline V gene. CDR3 nucleotides: TGCGCCAGCAGCCGAACGGGACAGGGGTACGACTATGGCTACACCTTC. This translates into CASSRTGQGYDYGYTF.

This rearrangement joins TRBV5-4 to TRBJ2-6; no firm D call. Trimming stripped 0 bases from V and 4 bases from J, with 11 bases between. CDR1 and CDR2 from the germline V gene are SGHNT and YYREEE (reference sequence). The CDR3 is made up of 16 amino acids. CDR3 sequence (DNA): TGTGCCAGCAGCTTGGCCTCTTCGGTAGGGGCCAACGTCCTGACTTTC. It codes for CASSLASSVGANVLTF.